The T cell receptor beta chain under discussion was sequenced for a study of cytomegalovirus exposure and HLA in healthy donors. Study results and limitations: Most likely, a cluster of highly shared sequence variants arose as a sequencing artifact. In a later analysis, at a false discovery rate of 0.05, roughly 17,000 TCR beta sequences were associated with HLA alleles. For TCR beta chains, V- and J-gene trimming was later linked to a missense DCLRE1C variant. No immune exposure information besides CMV serostatus was available.

The V end lost 6 bases, the J end lost 3 bases, and 8 bases lay between the germline ends. CDR1 and CDR2 from the germline V gene are MNHNY and SVGAGI (reference sequence). The CDR3 covers 12 residues. Primers: 60 Vbeta forward and 13 Jbeta reverse. Sequencing used immunoSEQ multiplex PCR; TCRdb keeps in-frame clones, though not all of them. This sample has over 35,000 clones; over 55% occur once, and the top ten carry roughly 9.3%. On this clone itself: Its specificity is unknown.

The sequencing input was PBMCs. The sequence derives from a human donor in good health. This rearrangement joins TRBV6-6 to TRBJ1-1, with a tentative D call TRBD1 (5 bases). CDR3: CASRGGDTEAFF. In DNA, the CDR3 is TGTGCCAGCAGGGGGGGGGACACTGAAGCTTTCTTT.